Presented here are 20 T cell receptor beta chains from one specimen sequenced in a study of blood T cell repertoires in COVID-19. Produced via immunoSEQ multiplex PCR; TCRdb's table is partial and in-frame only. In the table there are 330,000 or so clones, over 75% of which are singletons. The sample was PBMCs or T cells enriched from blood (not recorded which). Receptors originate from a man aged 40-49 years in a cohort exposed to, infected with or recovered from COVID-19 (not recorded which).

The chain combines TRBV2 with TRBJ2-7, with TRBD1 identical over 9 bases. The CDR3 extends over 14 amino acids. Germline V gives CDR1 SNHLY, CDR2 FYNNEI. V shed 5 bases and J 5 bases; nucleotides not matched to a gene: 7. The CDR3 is CASSPGTGIDEQYF. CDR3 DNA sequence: TGTGCCAGCAGTCCCGGGACAGGGATCGACGAGCAGTACTTC.

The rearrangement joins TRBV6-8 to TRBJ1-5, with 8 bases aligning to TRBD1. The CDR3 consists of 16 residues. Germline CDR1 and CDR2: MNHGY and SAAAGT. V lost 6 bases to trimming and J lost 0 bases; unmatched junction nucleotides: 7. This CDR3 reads CASRTTGGDSNQPQHF. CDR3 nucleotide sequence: TGTGCCAGCAGGACCACAGGGGGGGATAGCAATCAGCCCCAGCATTTT.

CDR3 coding DNA: TGCGCCAGCAGGTATACAGGGAGCCTCACCTACAATGAGCAGTTCTTC. This sequence encodes CASRYTGSLTYNEQFF. The chain joins TRBV10-2 to TRBJ2-1, with D perhaps TRBD1 (6 bases). This CDR3 comprises 16 residues. Looked up from germline, CDR1 is WSHSY and CDR2 is SAAADI. Trimming took off 6 bases at V and 2 bases at J, with 17 bases between the two ends.

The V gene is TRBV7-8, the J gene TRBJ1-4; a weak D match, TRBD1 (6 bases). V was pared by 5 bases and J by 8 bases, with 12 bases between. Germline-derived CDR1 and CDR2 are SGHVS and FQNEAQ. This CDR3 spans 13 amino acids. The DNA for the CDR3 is TGTGCCAGCAGCGCTACAGGGACCGAAAAACTGTTTTTT. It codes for CASSATGTEKLFF. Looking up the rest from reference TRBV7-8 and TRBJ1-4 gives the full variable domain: GAGVSQSPRYKVAKRGQDVALRCDPISGHVSLFWYQQALGQGPEFLTYFQNEAQLDKSGLPSDRFFAERPEGSVSTLKIQRTQQEDSAVYLCASSATGTEKLFFGSGTQLSVL.

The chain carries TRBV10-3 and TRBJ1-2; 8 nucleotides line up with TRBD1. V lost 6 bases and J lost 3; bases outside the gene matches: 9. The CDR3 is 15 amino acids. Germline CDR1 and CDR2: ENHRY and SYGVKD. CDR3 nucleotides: TGTGCCATCAGAAAATCGACAGGGGATGACTATGGCTACACCTTC. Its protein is CAIRKSTGDDYGYTF.

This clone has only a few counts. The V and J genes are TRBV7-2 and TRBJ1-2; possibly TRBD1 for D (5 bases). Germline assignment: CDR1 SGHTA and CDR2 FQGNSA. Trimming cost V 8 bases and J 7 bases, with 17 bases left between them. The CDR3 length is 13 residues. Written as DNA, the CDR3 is TGTGCCAGCGGGACTCGATTGGCGAGTGGCTACACCTTC. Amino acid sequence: CASGTRLASGYTF.

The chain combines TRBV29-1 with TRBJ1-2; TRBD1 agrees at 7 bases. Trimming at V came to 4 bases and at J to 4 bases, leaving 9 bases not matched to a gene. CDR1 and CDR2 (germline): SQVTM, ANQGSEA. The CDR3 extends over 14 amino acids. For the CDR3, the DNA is TGCAGCGTTGGGTCAGGGGGAATAACCTATGGCTACACCTTC. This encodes CSVGSGGITYGYTF.

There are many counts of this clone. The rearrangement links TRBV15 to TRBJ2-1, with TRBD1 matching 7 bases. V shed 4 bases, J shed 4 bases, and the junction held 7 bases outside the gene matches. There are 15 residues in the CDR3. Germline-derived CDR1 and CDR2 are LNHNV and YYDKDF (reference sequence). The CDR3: CATSIEGQLYNEQFF. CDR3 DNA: TGTGCCACCAGCATAGAGGGACAGCTATACAATGAGCAGTTCTTC.

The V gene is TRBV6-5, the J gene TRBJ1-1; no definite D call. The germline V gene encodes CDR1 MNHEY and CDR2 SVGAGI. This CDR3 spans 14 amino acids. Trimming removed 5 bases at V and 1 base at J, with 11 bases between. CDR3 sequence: CASSLTEKNTEAFF. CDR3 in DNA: TGTGCCAGCAGTCTCACTGAGAAGAACACTGAAGCTTTCTTT.

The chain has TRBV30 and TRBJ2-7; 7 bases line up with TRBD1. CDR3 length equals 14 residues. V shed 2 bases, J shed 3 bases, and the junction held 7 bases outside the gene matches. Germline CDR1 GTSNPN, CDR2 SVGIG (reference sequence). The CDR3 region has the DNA TGTGCCTGGAGTATCGCAGGGGGTTTCTACGAGCAGTACTTC. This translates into CAWSIAGGFYEQYF. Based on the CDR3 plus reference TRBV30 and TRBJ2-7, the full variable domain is SQTIHQWPATLVQPVGSPLSLECTVEGTSNPNLYWYRQAAGRGLQLLFYSVGIGQISSEVPQNLSASRPQDRQFILSSKKLLLSDSGFYLCAWSIAGGFYEQYFGPGTRLTVT.

CDR3 loop: CASSPSTSGRYRETQYF. CDR3 DNA sequence: TGTGCCAGCAGTCCCTCGACTAGCGGGAGGTACCGGGAGACCCAGTACTTC. The V call is TRBV27, the J call TRBJ2-5, with TRBD2 identical over 13 bases. This CDR3 spans 17 amino acids. CDR1 is MNHEY, CDR2 SMNVEV, per germline (reference sequence). V was pared by 5 bases and J by 5 bases, with 11 bases of the junction left unmatched.

As DNA, the CDR3 is TGTGCCATCAAGGTCGGGAACTACAATGAGCAGTTCTTC. Amino acids: CAIKVGNYNEQFF. V usage is TRBV10-3 and J usage is TRBJ2-1, with D perhaps matching TRBD2 (5 bases). The germline gives CDR1 ENHRY, CDR2 SYGVKD. The CDR3 sequence is 13 residues long. Deletions cut 7 bases from V and 3 bases from J, with 10 bases between.

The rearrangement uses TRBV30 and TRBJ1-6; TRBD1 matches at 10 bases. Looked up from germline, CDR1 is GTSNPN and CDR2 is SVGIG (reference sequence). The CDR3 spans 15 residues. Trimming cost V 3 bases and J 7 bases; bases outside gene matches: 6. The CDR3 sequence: CAWSIPGQGNSPLHF. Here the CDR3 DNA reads TGTGCCTGGAGCATCCCGGGACAGGGGAATTCACCCCTCCACTTT.

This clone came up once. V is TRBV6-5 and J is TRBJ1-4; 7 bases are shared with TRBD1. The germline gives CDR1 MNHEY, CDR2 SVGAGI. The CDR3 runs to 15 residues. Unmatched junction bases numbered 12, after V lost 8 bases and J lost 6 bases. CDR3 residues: CASQVTRDSYEKLFF. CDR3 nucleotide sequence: TGTGCCAGCCAAGTTACGCGGGACAGTTATGAAAAACTGTTTTTT.

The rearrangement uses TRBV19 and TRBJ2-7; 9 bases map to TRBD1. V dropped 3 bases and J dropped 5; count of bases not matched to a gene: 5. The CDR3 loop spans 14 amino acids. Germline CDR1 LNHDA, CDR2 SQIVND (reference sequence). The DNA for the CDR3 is TGTGCCAGTAGTATGACAGGGGGTGGGAACGAGCAGTACTTC. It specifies CASSMTGGGNEQYF.

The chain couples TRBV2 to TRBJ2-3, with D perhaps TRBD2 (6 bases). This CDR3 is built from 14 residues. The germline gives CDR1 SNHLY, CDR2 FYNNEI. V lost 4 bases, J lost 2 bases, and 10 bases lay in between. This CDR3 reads CASSADYLTDTQYF. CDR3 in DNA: TGTGCCAGCAGTGCGGACTACCTCACAGATACGCAGTATTTT. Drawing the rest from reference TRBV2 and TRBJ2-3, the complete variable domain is EPEVTQTPSHQVTQMGQEVILRCVPISNHLYFYWYRQILGQKVEFLVSFYNNEISEKSEIFDDQFSVERPDGSNFTLKIRSTKLEDSAMYFCASSADYLTDTQYFGPGTRLTVL.

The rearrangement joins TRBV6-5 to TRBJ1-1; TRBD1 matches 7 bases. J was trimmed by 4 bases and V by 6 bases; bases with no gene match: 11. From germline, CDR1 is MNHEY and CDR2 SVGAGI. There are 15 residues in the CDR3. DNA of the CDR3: TGTGCCAGCAGGAAGACCGGGACAGAGGCCACTGAAGCTTTCTTT. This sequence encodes CASRKTGTEATEAFF.

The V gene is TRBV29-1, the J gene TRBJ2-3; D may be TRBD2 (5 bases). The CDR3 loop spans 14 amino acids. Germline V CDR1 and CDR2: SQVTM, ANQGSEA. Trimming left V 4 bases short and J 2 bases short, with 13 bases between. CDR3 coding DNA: TGCAGCGTTGTGGCTAGCCCATACACAGATACGCAGTATTTT. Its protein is CSVVASPYTDTQYF.

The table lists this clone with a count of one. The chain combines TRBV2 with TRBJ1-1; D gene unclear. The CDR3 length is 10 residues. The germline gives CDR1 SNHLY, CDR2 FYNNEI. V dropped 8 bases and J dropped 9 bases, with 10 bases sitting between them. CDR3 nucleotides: TGTGCCAGCGGCAACCCTCAAGCTTTCTTT. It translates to CASGNPQAFF.

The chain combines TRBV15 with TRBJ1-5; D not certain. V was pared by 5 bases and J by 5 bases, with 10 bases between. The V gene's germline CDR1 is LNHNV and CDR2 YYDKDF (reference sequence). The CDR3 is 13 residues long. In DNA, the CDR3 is TGTGCCACCAGCCCCGGGTGGGATCAGCCCCAGCATTTT. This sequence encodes CATSPGWDQPQHF.